The next 7 T cell receptor beta chains were all read from a single sample in a study of tumor-infiltrating lymphocytes in primary liver carcinoma (dated by TCRdb to 2017 to 2019). The data were produced on an Illumina HiSeq 2500. TCRbeta-specific cDNA was reverse-transcribed from around 0.45 ug total RNA using a constant-region primer and ProtoScript II reverse transcriptase. Construction of the TCRbeta libraries relied on three nested rounds of multiplex PCR, following a slightly modified ARM-PCR procedure. Multiplex TRBV1-TRBV30 forward primers and a Cbeta reverse primer were used in the first two PCR rounds, each of which was run for approximately 10 cycles. Using fastp trimming at Q25 and MiXCR clonotype assembly, TCRdb reanalyzed the public sequencing data and kept in-frame beta chains. Rows are combined by CDR3 protein, so each entry shows the most common genes and DNA. Recorded for this sample are 310,000 or so distinct CDR3 sequences; 45% to 70% of them occurred a single time. Of the sample, about 15% falls within the top ten clones.

Blood RNA was extracted from unsorted whole blood using TRIzol reagent, and germline DNA was obtained with the DNeasy Blood & Tissue kit. Sequenced input: peripheral blood. All receptors derive from a woman in her 30s with primary liver carcinoma and hepatitis B virus infection.

As to this clonotype: A much larger clone differs from this one at a single base, so this may be a read error. The chain couples TRBV6-2 or TRBV6-3 to TRBJ2-7; 7 bases are a match to TRBD2. The CDR3 length is 15 residues. V lost 6 bases, J lost 4 bases, and 12 bases stayed unmatched. From germline, CDR1 is MNHEY and CDR2 SVGEGT. The CDR3 region has the DNA TGTGCCAGCAGGATCGGACTAGTGGGAGCGTACGAGCAGTACTTC. Its protein product is CASRIGLVGAYEQYF.

About this clonotype itself: Sequence at one end of the junction differs from germline and may be a read error. The chain combines TRBV12-3 or TRBV12-4 with TRBJ2-2; 8 bases fit TRBD2. The length of the CDR3 is 15 residues. This CDR3 is CASGLSSGPTREPFF. The DNA for the CDR3 is TGTGCCAGCGGTCTCTCTAGCGGGCCCACCAGGGAGCCGTTTTTT.

This clonotype was picked up a small number of times. Just one base apart from a much larger clone, this may be a read error. The chain combines TRBV4-1 with TRBJ2-1, with 9 nucleotides matching TRBD1. The CDR3 sequence is 16 residues long. After removal of 5 bases from V and 7 bases from J, the junction contained 12 bases not matched to a gene. CDR1 is MGHRA and CDR2 is YSYEKL in the germline V gene. CDR3 DNA sequence: TGCGCCAGCAGCAATCTGCAAACAGGGGGCTGGAATGAGCAGTTCTTC. This encodes CASSNLQTGGWNEQFF.

This clonotype was recorded at least ten times. The rearrangement joins TRBV4-1 to TRBJ2-5, with 11 bases matching TRBD1. The V segment lost 4 bases and the J segment 2 bases; nucleotides outside the gene matches: 3. Germline CDR1 reads MGHRA; CDR2 reads YSYEKL. This CDR3 has 15 residues. The CDR3 bases are TGCGCCAGCAGCCTGGGACAGGGGGTACAAGAGACCCAGTACTTC. It encodes CASSLGQGVQETQYF.

This clonotype has only a few counts. The chain couples TRBV6-1 to TRBJ1-1, with D unresolved. This CDR3 contains 11 residues. V was shortened by 9 bases and J by 7 bases, with 12 bases between the two germline ends. CDR1 is MNHNS, CDR2 SASEGT, per germline. The CDR3 DNA reads TGTGCCAGTACTGACTTCATTGAAGCTTTCTTT. Protein: CASTDFIEAFF.

This chain uses TRBV14 with TRBJ2-7; 9 bases align to TRBD1. Per the germline V gene, CDR1 is SGHDN and CDR2 is FVKESK. The CDR3 has 14 residues. V lost 3 bases to trimming and J lost 6 bases; unmatched junction nucleotides: 6. CDR3 in amino acids: CASSQDRGRLEQYF. CDR3 DNA sequence: TGTGCCAGCAGCCAGGACAGGGGAAGGCTCGAGCAGTACTTC.

This chain links TRBV7-9 with TRBJ2-6, with D perhaps matching TRBD1 or TRBD2 (5 bases each). The CDR3 loop spans 18 amino acids. Germline-derived CDR1 and CDR2 are SEHNR and FQNEAQ (reference sequence). V was clipped by 6 bases and J by 0 bases, with 18 bases between them. This CDR3 is CASSWGRATLSGANVLTF. DNA for the CDR3: TGTGCCAGCAGTTGGGGACGGGCCACTCTCTCTGGGGCCAACGTCCTGACTTTC.